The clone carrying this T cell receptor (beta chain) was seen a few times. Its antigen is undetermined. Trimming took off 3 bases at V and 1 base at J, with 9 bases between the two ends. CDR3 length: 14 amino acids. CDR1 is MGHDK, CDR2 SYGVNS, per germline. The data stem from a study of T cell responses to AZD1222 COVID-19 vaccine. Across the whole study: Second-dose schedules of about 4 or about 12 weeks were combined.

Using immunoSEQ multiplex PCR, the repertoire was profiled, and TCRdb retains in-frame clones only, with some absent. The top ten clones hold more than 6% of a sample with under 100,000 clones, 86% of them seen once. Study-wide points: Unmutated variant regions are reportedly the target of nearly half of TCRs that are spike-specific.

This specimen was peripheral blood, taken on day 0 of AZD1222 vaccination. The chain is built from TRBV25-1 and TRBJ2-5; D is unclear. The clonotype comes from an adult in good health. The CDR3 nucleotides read TGTGCCAGCAGTGACCCAACTATCCAAGAGACCCAGTACTTC. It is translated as CASSDPTIQETQYF.